Listed below are T cell receptor beta chains from one sample, sequenced in a study of shared clonotypes between healthy human individuals. Repertoires were generated with immunoSEQ multiplex PCR, while TCRdb's copy carries only in-frame clones and drops some. The table includes roughly 1,500,000 clones, approximately 98.5% detected once. The sequenced sample consisted of naive CD4+ T cells sorted from blood. These receptors were taken from a man aged 25-40 years in good health. The CDR3 runs from the conserved cysteine through the conserved F or W. Fields, in order: CDR3 length, V gene, D gene, J gene, clone size, CDR3 protein, CDR3 DNA. D genes are given only for firm matches. Not every row has a clone size; where given, it reads once, few, many or a size class.

cdr3_length: 19; v_call: TRBV18; d_call: TRBD2; j_call: TRBJ2-2; clone_size: -; cdr3_aa: CASSSVLAGGPGNTGELFF; cdr3_nt: TGTGCCAGCTCATCAGTCCTAGCGGGAGGGCCAGGTAACACCGGGGAGCTGTTTTTT
cdr3_length: 13; v_call: TRBV4-3; d_call: TRBD1; j_call: TRBJ1-2; clone_size: -; cdr3_aa: CASSQDGTGPSTF; cdr3_nt: TGCGCCAGCAGCCAAGATGGGACAGGGCCGTCGACCTTC
cdr3_length: 15; v_call: TRBV6-1; d_call: TRBD1; j_call: TRBJ1-3; clone_size: -; cdr3_aa: CASRIGQGPGNTIYF; cdr3_nt: TGTGCCAGCAGGATCGGACAGGGGCCTGGAAACACCATATATTTT
cdr3_length: 15; v_call: TRBV7-4; d_call: -; j_call: TRBJ2-7; clone_size: -; cdr3_aa: CASSSEQRRIYEQYF; cdr3_nt: TGTGCCAGCAGCTCGGAACAAAGGCGGATCTACGAGCAGTACTTC
cdr3_length: 13; v_call: TRBV2; d_call: -; j_call: TRBJ1-1; clone_size: -; cdr3_aa: CASSGYENTEAFF; cdr3_nt: TGTGCCAGCAGTGGCTACGAGAACACTGAAGCTTTCTTT
cdr3_length: 15; v_call: TRBV5-1; d_call: -; j_call: TRBJ2-2; clone_size: -; cdr3_aa: CASSPPQGNTGELFF; cdr3_nt: TGCGCCAGCAGCCCGCCCCAGGGGAACACCGGGGAGCTGTTTTTT
cdr3_length: 12; v_call: TRBV6-5; d_call: TRBD1; j_call: TRBJ1-1; clone_size: -; cdr3_aa: CASSVQGREAFF; cdr3_nt: TGTGCCAGCAGTGTACAGGGGAGGGAAGCTTTCTTT
cdr3_length: 19; v_call: TRBV10-2; d_call: TRBD2; j_call: TRBJ2-1; clone_size: -; cdr3_aa: CASRGFGTSGSRTINEQFF; cdr3_nt: TGCGCCAGCAGGGGGTTCGGGACTAGCGGGAGTCGGACGATCAATGAGCAGTTCTTC
cdr3_length: 12; v_call: TRBV10-3; d_call: -; j_call: TRBJ1-4; clone_size: -; cdr3_aa: CAISPGSEKLFF; cdr3_nt: TGTGCCATCAGTCCAGGGAGTGAAAAACTGTTTTTT
cdr3_length: 16; v_call: TRBV5-5; d_call: -; j_call: TRBJ2-2; clone_size: -; cdr3_aa: CASSLAGGLGAGELFF; cdr3_nt: TGTGCCAGCAGCTTGGCGGGTGGCCTCGGGGCCGGGGAGCTGTTTTTT
cdr3_length: 15; v_call: TRBV9; d_call: -; j_call: TRBJ2-2; clone_size: -; cdr3_aa: CASRPGTTGTGELFF; cdr3_nt: TGTGCCAGCAGGCCGGGGACGACGGGGACCGGGGAGCTGTTTTTT
cdr3_length: 13; v_call: TRBV6-6; d_call: -; j_call: TRBJ2-1; clone_size: -; cdr3_aa: CASSYEDGIGFFF; cdr3_nt: TGTGCCAGCAGTTACGAAGACGGAATCGGTTTCTTCTTC
cdr3_length: 16; v_call: TRBV9; d_call: -; j_call: TRBJ2-1; clone_size: -; cdr3_aa: CASSVAGGSSYNEQFF; cdr3_nt: TGTGCCAGCAGCGTAGCCGGCGGAAGCTCCTACAATGAGCAGTTCTTC
cdr3_length: 13; v_call: TRBV7-8; d_call: -; j_call: TRBJ2-1; clone_size: once; cdr3_aa: CASSLMTYNEQFF; cdr3_nt: TGTGCCAGCAGCTTAATGACCTACAATGAGCAGTTCTTC
cdr3_length: 15; v_call: TRBV7-7; d_call: -; j_call: TRBJ2-3; clone_size: -; cdr3_aa: CASSLRCKSTDTQYF; cdr3_nt: TGTGCCAGCAGCTTACGGTGCAAGTCCACAGATACGCAGTATTTT
cdr3_length: 13; v_call: TRBV11-3; d_call: -; j_call: TRBJ2-5; clone_size: -; cdr3_aa: CASSAISEGTQYF; cdr3_nt: TGTGCCAGCAGCGCGATCTCAGAGGGGACCCAGTACTTC
cdr3_length: 14; v_call: TRBV5-1; d_call: -; j_call: TRBJ2-7; clone_size: -; cdr3_aa: CASSATRAGHEQYF; cdr3_nt: TGCGCCAGCAGTGCGACTCGAGCAGGCCACGAGCAGTACTTC
cdr3_length: 17; v_call: TRBV7-9; d_call: -; j_call: TRBJ2-1; clone_size: -; cdr3_aa: CASSPYTTGTRYNEQFF; cdr3_nt: TGTGCCAGCAGCCCATACACGACAGGGACTAGATACAATGAGCAGTTCTTC
cdr3_length: 15; v_call: TRBV5-4; d_call: -; j_call: TRBJ2-7; clone_size: -; cdr3_aa: CASSLGGSHNYEQYF; cdr3_nt: TGTGCCAGCAGCTTGGGGGGGTCCCACAACTACGAGCAGTACTTC
cdr3_length: 13; v_call: TRBV16; d_call: TRBD2; j_call: TRBJ2-1; clone_size: -; cdr3_aa: CASSPLEGGTALF; cdr3_nt: TGTGCCAGCAGCCCCCTCGAGGGAGGGACTGCTCTCTTC
cdr3_length: 15; v_call: TRBV28; d_call: -; j_call: TRBJ2-7; clone_size: -; cdr3_aa: CASSPSEIVSYEQYF; cdr3_nt: TGTGCCAGCAGTCCCTCGGAGATAGTTTCCTACGAGCAGTACTTC
cdr3_length: 15; v_call: TRBV10-3; d_call: TRBD1; j_call: TRBJ2-5; clone_size: -; cdr3_aa: CAISDSGTGRETQYF; cdr3_nt: TGTGCCATCAGTGACTCCGGGACAGGGAGAGAGACCCAGTACTTC
cdr3_length: 14; v_call: TRBV28; d_call: -; j_call: TRBJ1-2; clone_size: -; cdr3_aa: CASRSPGLGNGYTF; cdr3_nt: TGTGCCAGCAGGTCCCCCGGACTCGGCAATGGCTACACCTTC
cdr3_length: 15; v_call: TRBV29-1; d_call: TRBD1; j_call: TRBJ2-1; clone_size: once; cdr3_aa: CSVDRGSTSYNEQFF; cdr3_nt: TGCAGCGTCGACAGGGGTTCGACCTCCTACAATGAGCAGTTCTTC
cdr3_length: 11; v_call: TRBV20-1; d_call: -; j_call: TRBJ1-2; clone_size: once; cdr3_aa: CSAKDVYGYTF; cdr3_nt: TGCAGTGCTAAGGACGTCTATGGCTACACCTTC
cdr3_length: 16; v_call: TRBV6-5; d_call: -; j_call: TRBJ2-1; clone_size: -; cdr3_aa: CASSYRGVSPYNEQFF; cdr3_nt: TGTGCCAGCAGTTACCGAGGGGTCTCGCCCTACAATGAGCAGTTCTTC
cdr3_length: 14; v_call: TRBV7-2; d_call: TRBD2; j_call: TRBJ2-7; clone_size: once; cdr3_aa: CASSFLAGKYEQYF; cdr3_nt: TGTGCCAGCAGCTTCCTAGCGGGAAAGTACGAGCAGTACTTC
cdr3_length: 16; v_call: TRBV5-5; d_call: -; j_call: TRBJ2-1; clone_size: -; cdr3_aa: CASSLLAGLSYNEQFF; cdr3_nt: TGTGCCAGCAGCTTGTTGGCAGGGCTCTCCTACAATGAGCAGTTCTTC
cdr3_length: 20; v_call: TRBV6-4; d_call: TRBD2; j_call: TRBJ2-7; clone_size: -; cdr3_aa: CASSDLLGTSGSSGVYEQYF; cdr3_nt: TGTGCCAGCAGTGACCTTTTAGGGACTAGCGGGAGTTCGGGGGTATACGAGCAGTACTTC
cdr3_length: 14; v_call: TRBV2; d_call: TRBD2; j_call: TRBJ2-7; clone_size: -; cdr3_aa: CATQGLAGPYEQYF; cdr3_nt: TGTGCCACACAGGGACTAGCGGGCCCCTACGAGCAGTACTTC
cdr3_length: 13; v_call: TRBV19; d_call: TRBD1; j_call: TRBJ1-1; clone_size: -; cdr3_aa: CASVDSDRIEAFF; cdr3_nt: TGTGCCAGTGTAGACTCGGACAGGATTGAAGCTTTCTTT
cdr3_length: 16; v_call: TRBV5-5; d_call: -; j_call: TRBJ2-6; clone_size: -; cdr3_aa: CASSLVSSSGANVLTF; cdr3_nt: TGTGCCAGCAGCTTGGTGAGCAGCTCTGGGGCCAACGTCCTGACTTTC
cdr3_length: 16; v_call: TRBV28; d_call: TRBD2; j_call: TRBJ2-7; clone_size: -; cdr3_aa: CASYGPIAGLSYEQYF; cdr3_nt: TGTGCCAGCTATGGGCCCATAGCGGGTTTATCCTACGAGCAGTACTTC
cdr3_length: 15; v_call: TRBV7-6; d_call: TRBD2; j_call: TRBJ2-3; clone_size: -; cdr3_aa: CASSRSGRLSDTQYF; cdr3_nt: TGTGCCAGCAGCCGGAGCGGGAGGCTCTCAGATACGCAGTATTTT
cdr3_length: 23; v_call: TRBV28; d_call: -; j_call: TRBJ2-5; clone_size: -; cdr3_aa: CASSLGPVGQGRYSGMEQETQYF; cdr3_nt: TGTGCCAGCAGTTTAGGCCCGGTGGGACAGGGAAGGTATAGCGGGATGGAGCAAGAGACCCAGTACTTC
cdr3_length: 11; v_call: TRBV28; d_call: -; j_call: TRBJ1-5; clone_size: -; cdr3_aa: CASSLGGPQHF; cdr3_nt: TGTGCCAGCAGTTTGGGGGGGCCCCAGCATTTT
cdr3_length: 18; v_call: TRBV4-1; d_call: TRBD1; j_call: TRBJ2-3; clone_size: -; cdr3_aa: CASSQVIRRTGVTDTQYF; cdr3_nt: TGCGCCAGCAGCCAAGTAATACGAAGGACAGGAGTCACAGATACGCAGTATTTT
cdr3_length: 14; v_call: TRBV2; d_call: -; j_call: TRBJ2-3; clone_size: -; cdr3_aa: CASRTGGRTDTQYF; cdr3_nt: TGTGCCAGCAGGACCGGCGGTCGAACAGATACGCAGTATTTT
cdr3_length: 14; v_call: TRBV29-1; d_call: TRBD2; j_call: TRBJ2-7; clone_size: once; cdr3_aa: CSAMVVAGEGEQYF; cdr3_nt: TGCAGCGCCATGGTAGTAGCGGGAGAGGGCGAGCAGTACTTC
cdr3_length: 13; v_call: TRBV6-5; d_call: TRBD1; j_call: TRBJ1-1; clone_size: -; cdr3_aa: CASRGTGNTEAFF; cdr3_nt: TGTGCCAGCAGAGGGACAGGGAACACTGAAGCTTTCTTT
cdr3_length: 20; v_call: TRBV9; d_call: TRBD2; j_call: TRBJ2-3; clone_size: -; cdr3_aa: CASSVGRLAGEEWVSDTQYF; cdr3_nt: TGTGCCAGCAGCGTAGGGCGACTAGCGGGAGAAGAGTGGGTATCAGATACGCAGTATTTT
cdr3_length: 17; v_call: TRBV7-8; d_call: -; j_call: TRBJ1-4; clone_size: -; cdr3_aa: CASSQLRAATTNEKLFF; cdr3_nt: TGTGCCAGCAGCCAACTCCGGGCCGCCACAACTAATGAAAAACTGTTTTTT
cdr3_length: 15; v_call: TRBV7-9; d_call: -; j_call: TRBJ2-7; clone_size: -; cdr3_aa: CASSFGVSSSYEQYF; cdr3_nt: TGTGCCAGCAGCTTCGGGGTGAGCAGCTCCTACGAGCAGTACTTC
cdr3_length: 15; v_call: TRBV2; d_call: -; j_call: TRBJ2-1; clone_size: -; cdr3_aa: CASSPRNGGYNEQFF; cdr3_nt: TGTGCCAGCAGTCCCCGAAACGGTGGGTACAATGAGCAGTTCTTC